These 32 T cell receptor beta chains share one sample of origin, sequenced in a study of tumor-infiltrating lymphocytes in primary liver carcinoma. cDNA specific to TCR beta was made from approximately 500 ng of total RNA, with a constant-region primer employed for priming. A slightly modified ARM-PCR protocol with three nested multiplex PCR rounds produced these TCR beta libraries. Forward primers for TRBV1-TRBV30 and a C-beta reverse primer served the first two PCR rounds, at around 9 cycles each. TCRdb redid the calling of the multiplex PCR reads with MiXCR, one entry per CDR3 protein. The sample lists approximately 53,000 distinct CDR3 sequences; 65% to 85% were seen once. Co-extraction of both nucleic acids (RNA and DNA) used roughly 19-33 mg of unsorted bulk tissue. Sequencing was done on a sample of liver tumor tissue from sampling region 5. The subset was: tumor region T5, tumor centre. These receptor sequences come from a man in his forties with primary liver carcinoma and hepatitis B virus infection.

About this clonotype itself: A junction boundary mismatches the germline segment, possibly from a read error. V and J are TRBV5-6 and TRBJ2-7, with D possibly TRBD2 on 6 matching bases. CDR3 size: 16 residues. Germline V CDR1 and CDR2: SGHDT, YYEEEE. The CDR3, as DNA: TGTGCCAGTAGCTTGTCGGGGGTAGCTAGCACCTACGAGCTGTACTTC. It translates to CASSLSGVASTYELYF.

With respect to this clonotype: Given a much more abundant clone one base away, this may be a read error. Since no conserved phenylalanine or tryptophan closes the CDR3, a read error is the likely cause. The chain employs TRBV7-9 and TRBJ2-7; D is unclear. The CDR3 spans 12 residues. Germline CDR1 SEHNR, CDR2 FQNEAQ (reference sequence). The V end was cut by 5 bases, the J end by 3 bases, with 8 bases between. The CDR3 nucleotides are TGTGCCAGCAGCCTCGCTGACTACGAGCAGTACATC. This gives the protein CASSLADYEQYI.

Comments on this clonotype: Sequence at one end of the junction differs from germline and may be a read error. The chain couples TRBV11-3 to TRBJ2-3, with 10 bases matching TRBD2. The CDR3 has 15 amino acids. Germline values: CDR1 SGHNT, CDR2 YENEEA. The CDR3 region is CASSFSGRRTDRQCF. CDR3 in DNA: TGTGCCAGCAGCTTTAGCGGGAGGCGGACAGATAGGCAGTGCTTT.

Comments on this clonotype: The CDR3 end shows no conserved phenylalanine or tryptophan, and so a read error is likely. Because the CDR3's place on the DNA is in doubt, the DNA is left out and the CDR3 is given as listed by TCRdb. The chain joins TRBV6-5 to TRBJ2-1; the D call of TRBD1 is as the table states it, not checked on the DNA. Germline V gives CDR1 MNHEY, CDR2 SVGAGI. The length of the CDR3 is 13 amino acids, counting both ends. The CDR3 protein is CASSPGGVNEQLY.

The rearrangement joins TRBV11-2 to TRBJ2-7; 9 bases are shared with TRBD1. CDR3 length: 15 residues. The V gene's germline CDR1 is SGHAT and CDR2 FQNNGV. DNA of the CDR3: TGTACCAACAGCTTACGATGGACAGGGGAAAGCGAGCAGTACTTC. It specifies CTNSLRWTGESEQYF.

Worth noting for this clonotype: A read error may produce the germline difference seen at one junction end. This chain joins TRBV30 and TRBJ2-1; TRBD1 might be the D (5 bases). Germline lookup yields CDR1 GTSNPN and CDR2 SVGIG (reference sequence). This CDR3 region has 13 residues. CDR3 in DNA: TGTGCCTGGACAGGGATTGCCTACAATGAGCAATTCTTC. It specifies CAWTGIAYNEQFF.

V gene TRBV4-1 combines with J gene TRBJ2-2; D is unresolved. The CDR3 is made up of 14 amino acids. V lost 9 bases and J lost 6, with 17 bases in between. Germline V gene data show CDR1 as MGHRA and CDR2 as YSYEKL. Here the CDR3 reads CASRQLTPSGELFF. DNA of the CDR3: TGCGCCAGTAGACAACTTACCCCCTCCGGGGAGCTGTTTTTT.

A note on this clonotype: One junction end does not reproduce the germline sequence, and a read error may be involved. The CDR3 DNA is TGTGCCAGCACCCAAGACACCGAAGCTTTCTTT. Translating it yields CASTQDTEAFF. This chain connects TRBV6-2 or TRBV6-3 to TRBJ1-1; no clear D gene. Germline V gene lookup returns CDR1 MNHEY and CDR2 SVGEGT. This CDR3 contains 11 residues.

This clonotype appeared once. The CDR3 does not close with the conserved phenylalanine or tryptophan, likely indicating a read error. The chain is built from TRBV11-2 and TRBJ2-5, with 9 bases that match TRBD2. The CDR3 extends over 17 amino acids. Germline V gene sequence: CDR1 SGHAT, CDR2 FQNNGV. CDR3 in amino acids: CASSLVLKAGGQGTQYS. CDR3 DNA: TGTGCCAGCAGCTTAGTTCTAAAGGCGGGAGGGCAAGGGACCCAGTACTCC.

Concerning this clonotype itself: Since no conserved phenylalanine or tryptophan closes the CDR3, a read error is the likely cause. J is TRBJ2-2 and V is TRBV29-1, with TRBD2 matching 7 bases. The germline V gene has CDR1 SQVTM and CDR2 ANQGSEA. V gave up 4 bases and J gave up 3 bases; unmatched junction bases: 8. The CDR3 is 15 amino acids. The CDR3 nucleotides are TGCAGCGTTGTCACGGCGGGAGCATACACCGGGGAGCTGTTTATT. The encoded protein is CSVVTAGAYTGELFI.

This clonotype was seen only a few times. A read error may account for a junction end that differs from germline. The rearrangement uses TRBV11-1 and TRBJ2-7; D gene ambiguous. The CDR3 runs 16 residues. Germline V gene data show CDR1 as SGHAT and CDR2 as FQDESV (reference sequence). CDR3 loop: CASSLRVMASLGEQYF. The DNA of the CDR3 is TGTGCTAGCAGCCTGCGCGTCATGGCGTCCCTGGGAGAGCAGTACTTC.

About this clonotype: One end of the junction is discordant with germline, which a read error may explain. V is TRBV11-2 and J is TRBJ2-6, with D maybe TRBD1 (7 bases). Germline V gives CDR1 SGHAT, CDR2 FQNNGV. CDR3 length: 21 amino acids. The CDR3 here is CASGMGGHRGISLSGANALTF. DNA for the CDR3: TGTGCCAGCGGCATGGGGGGACACAGGGGCATTTCCCTCTCTGGGGCCAACGCCCTGACTTTC. Full variable domain (missing parts from reference TRBV11-2 and TRBJ2-6): EAGVAQSPRYKIIEKRQSVAFWCNPISGHATLYWYQQILGQGPKLLIQFQNNGVVDDSQLPKDRFSAERLKGVDSTLKIQPAKLEDSAVYLCASGMGGHRGISLSGANALTFGAGSRLTVL.

Points on this clonotype: The junction differs from germline at one of its ends, possibly a read error. The chain links TRBV11-2 to TRBJ2-4, with D possibly being TRBD1 (6 bases). CDR3 length equals 17 residues. The germline V gene has CDR1 SGHAT and CDR2 FQNNGV. Here the CDR3 reads CASSLDRTAIAQNIQYF. The CDR3 bases are TGTGCCAGCAGCTTAGACCGGACAGCTATAGCCCAAAACATTCAGTATTTC.

This CDR3 is CAFLSGANVLTF. DNA of the CDR3: TGTGCCTTCCTCTCGGGGGCCAACGTCCTGACTTTC. J is TRBJ2-6 and V is TRBV30, with D unclear. Trimming took 7 bases from V and 4 from J, leaving 8 bases between them. Germline V lookup: CDR1 GTSNPN, CDR2 SVGIG (reference sequence). CDR3 length: 12 amino acids. The entire variable domain, with the rest obtained from reference TRBV30 and TRBJ2-6, is as follows: SQTIHQWPATLVQPVGSPLSLECTVEGTSNPNLYWYRQAAGRGLQLLFYSVGIGQISSEVPQNLSASRPQDRQFILSSKKLLLSDSGFYLCAFLSGANVLTFGAGSRLTVL.

This clonotype is classed as medium-sized. The CDR3 DNA reads as TGCAGCGTTGGAGCGGTGGGAGCGGGAGATACGCAGTATTTT. Amino acids: CSVGAVGAGDTQYF. The V gene is TRBV29-1, the J gene TRBJ2-3; weak D call: TRBD2 (6 bases). Germline V CDR1 and CDR2: SQVTM, ANQGSEA. This CDR3 has 14 amino acids. Trimming shortened V by 4 bases and J by 5 bases, and 16 bases separated the two germline ends.

The chain couples TRBV28 to TRBJ1-2; TRBD1 aligns across 8 bases. The CDR3 totals 15 residues. The V gene's germline CDR1 is MDHEN and CDR2 SYDVKM. V was pared by 6 bases and J by 2 bases, with 8 bases of the junction left unmatched. The CDR3 region has the DNA TGTGCCAGCAGATCTGGGACAGGACAAAACTATGGCTACACCTTC. It yields the protein CASRSGTGQNYGYTF.

The chain carries TRBV11-2 and TRBJ2-1; D unresolved. This CDR3 spans 14 amino acids. V gave up 6 bases and J gave up 5 bases, with 14 bases separating them. Germline V gene data show CDR1 as SGHAT and CDR2 as FQNNGV. The CDR3 is CASSTNWFHNEQFF. CDR3 coding DNA: TGTGCCAGCAGTACTAACTGGTTCCACAATGAGCAGTTCTTC.

In its sample, this clonotype ranks as medium-sized. The chain employs TRBV29-1 and TRBJ2-3, with a weak D call TRBD2 (6 bases). Germline V gives CDR1 SQVTM, CDR2 ANQGSEA. Trimming took 7 bases from V and 0 from J, leaving 14 bases between them. This CDR3 has 14 residues. The chain's CDR3 is CSAPRAGSTDTQYF. The DNA for the CDR3 is TGCAGCGCCCCTCGAGCGGGTAGCACAGATACGCAGTATTTT.

Notes on this clonotype: A junction boundary mismatches the germline segment, possibly from a read error. The gene calls are TRBV4-2 and TRBJ1-4; D is ambiguous. The CDR3 is made up of 13 amino acids. Germline V gene lookup returns CDR1 LGHNA and CDR2 YNFKEQ. The CDR3 loop is CASSQPHPEKLFF. Written as DNA, the CDR3 is TGCGCCAGCAGCCAGCCCCACCCTGAAAAACTATTTTTT.

The chain has TRBV5-1 and TRBJ2-1; D is undetermined. The CDR3 has 12 residues. Trimming removed 3 bases at V and 10 bases at J, with 11 bases between. Germline CDR1 SGHRS, CDR2 YFSETQ. The CDR3 DNA reads as TGCGCCAGCAGCTCTTACATGGGCGAGCAGTTCTTC. This codes for CASSSYMGEQFF.

V and J are TRBV12-3 or TRBV12-4 and TRBJ2-3; D is unclear. The CDR3 is 15 amino acids. Trimming shortened V by 6 bases and J by 5 bases, and 18 bases separated the two germline ends. CDR3 region: CASRRDQSIIDTQYF. The CDR3 DNA reads TGTGCCAGCAGGCGCGACCAATCCATCATAGATACGCAGTATTTT.

This clonotype was picked up one time. As the CDR3 is not closed by the conserved phenylalanine or tryptophan, this likely results from a read error. V and J are TRBV11-3 and TRBJ2-1; 9 nucleotides agree with TRBD2. This CDR3 region has 15 residues. CDR1 and CDR2 (germline): SGHNT, YENEEA. The CDR3 loop is CASSLGREGLNEQFV. CDR3 in DNA: TGTGCCAGCAGCTTAGGGCGGGAGGGTCTGAATGAACAGTTCGTC.

Notes on this clonotype: One end of the junction varies from germline; a read error may be responsible. The CDR3: CASTRVAAINQSQHF. The CDR3 DNA reads as TGTGCCAGCACGCGGGTCGCCGCAATAAATCAGTCCCAGCATTTT. The chain is built from TRBV12-3 or TRBV12-4 and TRBJ1-5; D is undetermined. CDR3 length: 15 residues.

At least ten counts were recorded for this clonotype. J is TRBJ2-3 and V is TRBV15; D might be TRBD2 (6 bases). CDR1 and CDR2 (germline): LNHNV, YYDKDF (reference sequence). This CDR3 is 17 amino acids long. V was clipped by 1 base and J by 3 bases, with 17 bases between them. The CDR3 DNA is TGTGCCACCAGCAGAGCGGTAAGGGCGGGACGAACAGATACGCAGTATTTT. Translation: CATSRAVRAGRTDTQYF.

On this clonotype: One junction end does not reproduce the germline sequence, and a read error may be involved. The chain couples TRBV11-1 to TRBJ2-2, with a possible D match to TRBD2 (5 bases). This CDR3 has 15 amino acids. Looked up from germline, CDR1 is SGHAT and CDR2 is FQDESV (reference sequence). CDR3 sequence: CASSYAGPFSGKLFF. In DNA, the CDR3 is TGTGCCAGCAGCTATGCAGGACCTTTCTCCGGGAAGCTGTTTTTC.

In this sample, this clonotype turned up many times. V usage is TRBV24-1 and J usage is TRBJ1-4; no clear D. V was clipped by 8 bases and J by 0 bases, with 21 bases between them. The CDR3 extends over 18 amino acids. In germline, CDR1 is KGHDR, CDR2 SFDVKD. Here the CDR3 reads CATISHWETSATNEKLFF. CDR3 coding DNA: TGTGCCACCATTTCCCATTGGGAAACGTCTGCAACTAATGAAAAACTGTTTTTT.

On this clonotype itself: Relative to the germline gene, one junction end is altered; a read error may explain this. The chain uses TRBV11-2 and TRBJ1-5; D is perhaps TRBD1 (6 bases). The germline V gene has CDR1 SGHAT and CDR2 FQNNGV. This CDR3 is 15 amino acids long. CDR3 DNA: TGCCAGCAGCCTAAAGGGGGACTGACGAATCAGTCCCAGCATTTT. It is translated as CQQPKGGLTNQSQHF.

As to this clonotype: Because the CDR3 is missing its conserved closing phenylalanine or tryptophan, this is likely a read error. The rearrangement joins TRBV5-5 to TRBJ2-2, with D possibly TRBD2 on 6 matching bases. In germline, CDR1 is SGHKS, CDR2 YYEKEE (reference sequence). Trimming removed 0 bases at V and 7 bases at J, with 10 bases between. This CDR3 contains 14 residues. Here the CDR3 reads CASSLGGGNGELFL. CDR3 DNA sequence: TGTGCCAGCAGCTTGGGCGGAGGGAACGGGGAGCTGTTTTTG.

This clonotype qualifies as medium-sized. The chain joins TRBV29-1 to TRBJ1-1; the D gene is possibly TRBD1 (6 bases). The CDR3 loop spans 14 amino acids. CDR1 and CDR2 from the germline V gene are SQVTM and ANQGSEA. The V end lost 7 bases, the J end lost 0 bases, and 15 bases lay between the germline ends. This CDR3 reads CSGKRGQLNTEAFF. Written as DNA, the CDR3 is TGCAGCGGAAAACGGGGGCAGCTGAACACTGAAGCTTTCTTT.

The chain couples TRBV7-9 to TRBJ2-7, with 7 nucleotides matching TRBD2. Trimming cost V 5 bases and J 5 bases; bases outside gene matches: 12. The CDR3 covers 15 residues. Germline CDR1 reads SEHNR; CDR2 reads FQNEAQ (reference sequence). CDR3 nucleotides: TGTGCCAGCAGCCCGGGAGGTAGGGAGTCGGACGAGCAGTACTTC. Amino acid sequence: CASSPGGRESDEQYF.

By its share, this clonotype is medium-sized. The V gene is TRBV29-1, the J gene TRBJ2-5; D may be TRBD2 (6 bases). Trimming took 8 bases from V and 1 from J, leaving 14 bases between them. Germline loops: CDR1 SQVTM, CDR2 ANQGSEA. The CDR3 has 13 amino acids. CDR3 sequence: CSSSAEGQETQYF. CDR3 DNA: TGCAGCTCATCAGCGGAGGGCCAAGAGACCCAGTACTTC.

The V call is TRBV6-6, the J call TRBJ2-7; D remains ambiguous. CDR3 length equals 14 residues. Trimming stripped 9 bases from V and 2 bases from J, with 17 bases between. Germline CDR1 and CDR2: MNHNY and SVGAGI (reference sequence). The CDR3 DNA sequence: TGTGCCAGGAGCATAACGGGCTCGGCCTACGAGCAGTACTTC. Encoded protein: CARSITGSAYEQYF.